The rows below give T cell receptor beta chains drawn from one sample of a study of blood T cell repertoires in COVID-19. Profiling relied on immunoSEQ multiplex PCR, and the TCRdb table lists in-frame clones only, not all of them. Counted here are about 54,000 clones, 80% to 90% occurring once; the ten biggest clones make up 5% to 6.5%. Sequenced sample: peripheral blood. These receptors originate from an older woman with acute or convalescent COVID-19. CDR3s leave out the opening cysteine and the closing phenylalanine or tryptophan. A D gene is named only where the DNA matches it firmly. The listing skips clone size in some rows; elsewhere it reads once, few, many or a size class.

V gene: TRBV10-2
D gene: NA
J gene: TRBJ2-5
clone size: few
CDR3 protein: ASSAPGSETQY

V gene: TRBV24-1
D gene: NA
J gene: TRBJ1-4
clone size: NA
CDR3 protein: ATSDGGPNEKLF

V gene: TRBV24-1
D gene: NA
J gene: TRBJ1-2
clone size: NA
CDR3 protein: ATSDLGGVNGYT

V gene: TRBV7-9
D gene: NA
J gene: TRBJ2-1
clone size: few
CDR3 protein: ASSLQSNEQF

V gene: TRBV11-3
D gene: TRBD2
J gene: TRBJ2-5
clone size: NA
CDR3 protein: ASNLAGGSETQY

V gene: TRBV18
D gene: NA
J gene: TRBJ1-1
clone size: NA
CDR3 protein: ASSPQGRRDTEAF

V gene: TRBV29-1
D gene: NA
J gene: TRBJ2-3
clone size: once
CDR3 protein: SVVPIAATTGTQY

V gene: TRBV6-5
D gene: NA
J gene: TRBJ1-6
clone size: NA
CDR3 protein: ASGPPPGVNSPLH

V gene: TRBV27
D gene: TRBD1
J gene: TRBJ2-7
clone size: NA
CDR3 protein: ASSSGTGLSYEQY

V gene: TRBV15
D gene: NA
J gene: TRBJ2-5
clone size: few
CDR3 protein: ATSSSREYQETQY

V gene: TRBV5-1
D gene: NA
J gene: TRBJ2-7
clone size: NA
CDR3 protein: ASSLGQSSYEQY

V gene: TRBV5-1
D gene: TRBD1
J gene: TRBJ1-1
clone size: NA
CDR3 protein: ASSLLTGGSTEAF

V gene: TRBV6-1
D gene: NA
J gene: TRBJ2-2
clone size: NA
CDR3 protein: ASSGQALMNTGELF

V gene: TRBV18
D gene: NA
J gene: TRBJ2-1
clone size: once
CDR3 protein: ASSQDSGGEQF

V gene: TRBV7-8
D gene: NA
J gene: TRBJ1-3
clone size: NA
CDR3 protein: ASSLGQPRGNTIY

V gene: TRBV2
D gene: NA
J gene: TRBJ2-3
clone size: NA
CDR3 protein: ASSETAGSTDTQY

V gene: TRBV3-1/TRBV3-2
D gene: NA
J gene: TRBJ2-3
clone size: NA
CDR3 protein: ASSQDGARTDTQY